This T cell receptor (beta chain) appears in the sequencing data of a study of type 1 regulatory T cells. Study background: T-allo10 is a Tr1-enriched, alloantigen-specific CD4 T cell product made in vitro. Study-wide findings and caveats: Tr1 cells had a more restricted TCR repertoire than non-Tr1 cells.

TCRdb re-called the reads with MiXCR, one entry per CDR3 protein. The data hold about 5,000 distinct CDR3 sequences, with 20% to 30% observed a single time. Trimming cost V 4 bases and J 6 bases; bases outside gene matches: 8. The CDR3 spans 16 residues. On this clonotype itself: What it recognizes is unknown.

Input material: cultured type 1 regulatory T (Tr1) cells, either the whole culture or a sorted fraction (not recorded which). The chain combines TRBV12-3 or TRBV12-4 with TRBJ1-5; 11 bases agree with TRBD1. The sequence was collected from a human donor in good health. CDR3 sequence: CASSSGDRGFGQPQHF. CDR3 DNA sequence: TGTGCCAGCAGTTCAGGGGACAGGGGGTTTGGTCAGCCCCAGCATTTT.